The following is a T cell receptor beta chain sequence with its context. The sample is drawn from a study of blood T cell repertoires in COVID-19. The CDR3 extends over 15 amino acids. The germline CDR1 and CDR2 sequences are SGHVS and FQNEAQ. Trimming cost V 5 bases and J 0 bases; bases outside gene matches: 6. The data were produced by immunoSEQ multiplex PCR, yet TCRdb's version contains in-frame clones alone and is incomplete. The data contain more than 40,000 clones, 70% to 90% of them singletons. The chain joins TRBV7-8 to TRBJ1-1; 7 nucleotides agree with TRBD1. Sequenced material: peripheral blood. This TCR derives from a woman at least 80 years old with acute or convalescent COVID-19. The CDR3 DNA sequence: TGTGCCAGCAGCACCCGGACAGGTCTGAACACTGAAGCTTTCTTT. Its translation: CASSTRTGLNTEAFF.